These T cell receptor beta chains were read from a single sample in a study of T cell responses to AZD1222 COVID-19 vaccine. Clones were sequenced by immunoSEQ multiplex PCR, and TCRdb holds only the in-frame ones, with some missing. The table includes approximately 150,000 clones, about 92% detected once. The sequences come from peripheral blood, collected on day 0 of MenACWY control vaccination. The receptors come from an adult in good health. Each CDR3 is given with its conserved first and last residue. The order of the fields is CDR3 protein, CDR3 DNA, CDR3 length, D gene, J gene, clone size, V gene. A D gene is named only where the DNA matches it firmly. For some rows the clone size is stated as once, few or many, or as a class when expanded; others skip it.

CDR3aa: CASSNLGGYTF
CDR3nt: TGTGCCAGTAGTAATCTGGGAGGCTACACCTTC
len: 11
d_gene: .
j_gene: TRBJ1-2
abundance: .
v_gene: TRBV19

CDR3aa: CASGRLTATNEKLFF
CDR3nt: TGTGCTAGTGGTCGACTAACTGCAACTAATGAAAAACTGTTTTTT
len: 15
d_gene: .
j_gene: TRBJ1-4
abundance: .
v_gene: TRBV12-5

CDR3aa: CASSRRDWRLFF
CDR3nt: TGTGCCAGTAGTCGCCGGGACTGGAGATTGTTCTTC
len: 12
d_gene: .
j_gene: TRBJ2-1
abundance: .
v_gene: TRBV19

CDR3aa: CASSLRLDQPQHF
CDR3nt: TGTGCCAGCAGTTTAAGGTTAGATCAGCCCCAGCATTTT
len: 13
d_gene: .
j_gene: TRBJ1-5
abundance: .
v_gene: TRBV28

CDR3aa: CASSQISGTEAFF
CDR3nt: TGTGCCAGCAGCCAAATTAGCGGGACTGAAGCTTTCTTT
len: 13
d_gene: .
j_gene: TRBJ1-1
abundance: .
v_gene: TRBV3-1/TRBV3-2

CDR3aa: CASSLAQGGTEAFF
CDR3nt: TGCGCCAGCAGCTTGGCCCAGGGTGGCACTGAAGCTTTCTTT
len: 14
d_gene: .
j_gene: TRBJ1-1
abundance: .
v_gene: TRBV5-1

CDR3aa: CASSLGYGDSPLHF
CDR3nt: TGTGCCAGCAGCTTAGGTTACGGGGATTCACCCCTCCACTTT
len: 14
d_gene: .
j_gene: TRBJ1-6
abundance: .
v_gene: TRBV13

CDR3aa: CAITRDNTGELFF
CDR3nt: TGTGCCATCACCCGAGACAACACCGGGGAGCTGTTTTTT
len: 13
d_gene: .
j_gene: TRBJ2-2
abundance: .
v_gene: TRBV10-3

CDR3aa: CSTRGGRGHGYTF
CDR3nt: TGCAGCACCCGGGGCGGACGGGGGCATGGCTACACCTTC
len: 13
d_gene: .
j_gene: TRBJ1-2
abundance: .
v_gene: TRBV29-1

CDR3aa: CASSVAGETYNSPLHF
CDR3nt: TGTGCCAGCAGCGTAGCTGGGGAGACCTATAATTCACCCCTCCACTTT
len: 16
d_gene: .
j_gene: TRBJ1-6
abundance: .
v_gene: TRBV9

CDR3aa: CAISETRTAQGNEQYF
CDR3nt: TGTGCCATCAGTGAAACGCGGACAGCTCAAGGGAACGAGCAGTACTTC
len: 16
d_gene: .
j_gene: TRBJ2-7
abundance: .
v_gene: TRBV10-3

CDR3aa: CASSPDRGVGNTIYF
CDR3nt: TGTGCCAGCAGCCCGGACAGGGGCGTTGGAAACACCATATATTTT
len: 15
d_gene: TRBD1
j_gene: TRBJ1-3
abundance: .
v_gene: TRBV3-1/TRBV3-2

CDR3aa: CASSLLHGTGVNNEQFF
CDR3nt: TGTGCCAGCAGTCTATTACATGGGACAGGGGTGAACAATGAGCAGTTCTTC
len: 17
d_gene: TRBD1
j_gene: TRBJ2-1
abundance: .
v_gene: TRBV27

CDR3aa: CASSRLAGGTDTQYF
CDR3nt: TGTGCCAGCAGTCGACTAGCGGGAGGCACAGATACGCAGTATTTT
len: 15
d_gene: TRBD2
j_gene: TRBJ2-3
abundance: .
v_gene: TRBV6-5

CDR3aa: CASSEVWARAFF
CDR3nt: TGTGCCAGCAGTGAAGTCTGGGCTAGGGCGTTCTTC
len: 12
d_gene: .
j_gene: TRBJ2-1
abundance: .
v_gene: TRBV6-1

CDR3aa: CASRLGQDQKAQHF
CDR3nt: TGTGCCAGCAGACTCGGACAGGACCAAAAGGCCCAGCATTTT
len: 14
d_gene: TRBD1
j_gene: TRBJ1-5
abundance: .
v_gene: TRBV28

CDR3aa: CASSGQSQETQYF
CDR3nt: TGTGCCAGCAGCGGCCAGAGCCAAGAGACCCAGTACTTC
len: 13
d_gene: .
j_gene: TRBJ2-5
abundance: .
v_gene: TRBV5-4

CDR3aa: CASSKRVVNTEAFF
CDR3nt: TGTGCCAGCAGCAAGAGGGTAGTGAACACTGAAGCTTTCTTT
len: 14
d_gene: .
j_gene: TRBJ1-1
abundance: .
v_gene: TRBV7-2

CDR3aa: CASTRGSYNEQFF
CDR3nt: TGTGCCAGCACCAGGGGGTCCTACAATGAGCAGTTCTTC
len: 13
d_gene: TRBD1
j_gene: TRBJ2-1
abundance: .
v_gene: TRBV27

CDR3aa: CASSHMAPRKLFF
CDR3nt: TGTGCCAGCAGCCATATGGCCCCTAGAAAACTGTTTTTT
len: 13
d_gene: .
j_gene: TRBJ1-4
abundance: .
v_gene: TRBV7-8

CDR3aa: CASSEQGFDYGYTF
CDR3nt: TGCGCCAGCAGCGAACAGGGGTTCGACTATGGCTACACCTTC
len: 14
d_gene: TRBD1
j_gene: TRBJ1-2
abundance: once
v_gene: TRBV5-1

CDR3aa: CAIRRTSRSSVAGELFF
CDR3nt: TGTGCCATCAGGCGGACTAGCAGGAGCTCTGTGGCCGGGGAGCTGTTTTTT
len: 17
d_gene: TRBD2
j_gene: TRBJ2-2
abundance: .
v_gene: TRBV10-3

CDR3aa: CASSRRAEYEQYF
CDR3nt: TGTGCCAGCAGCCGCAGAGCGGAATACGAGCAGTACTTC
len: 13
d_gene: .
j_gene: TRBJ2-7
abundance: .
v_gene: TRBV9

CDR3aa: CASSVELSGSLNEQYF
CDR3nt: TGTGCCAGCAGCGTAGAGCTTAGCGGGAGTCTCAACGAGCAGTACTTC
len: 16
d_gene: TRBD2
j_gene: TRBJ2-7
abundance: .
v_gene: TRBV9

CDR3aa: CASSLRSEKGGYTF
CDR3nt: TGTGCCAGCAGTTTAAGGTCCGAAAAAGGGGGCTACACCTTC
len: 14
d_gene: .
j_gene: TRBJ1-2
abundance: .
v_gene: TRBV27

CDR3aa: CSASQAGGPSETQYF
CDR3nt: TGCAGTGCTAGTCAGGCGGGAGGGCCCTCGGAGACCCAGTACTTC
len: 15
d_gene: TRBD2
j_gene: TRBJ2-5
abundance: .
v_gene: TRBV20-1